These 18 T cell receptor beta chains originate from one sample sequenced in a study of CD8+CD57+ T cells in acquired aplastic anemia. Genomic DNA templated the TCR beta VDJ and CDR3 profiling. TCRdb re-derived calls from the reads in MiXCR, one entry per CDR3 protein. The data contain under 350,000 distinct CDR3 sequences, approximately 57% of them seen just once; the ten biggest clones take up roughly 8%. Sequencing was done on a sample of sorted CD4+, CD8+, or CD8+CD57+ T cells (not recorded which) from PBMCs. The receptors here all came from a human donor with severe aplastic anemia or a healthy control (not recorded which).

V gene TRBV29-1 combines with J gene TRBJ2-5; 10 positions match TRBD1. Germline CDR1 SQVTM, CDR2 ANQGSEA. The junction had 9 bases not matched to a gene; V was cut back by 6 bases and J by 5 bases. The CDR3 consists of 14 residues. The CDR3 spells CSVRQGAGAETQYF. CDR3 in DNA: TGCAGCGTAAGACAGGGGGCTGGAGCGGAGACCCAGTACTTC.

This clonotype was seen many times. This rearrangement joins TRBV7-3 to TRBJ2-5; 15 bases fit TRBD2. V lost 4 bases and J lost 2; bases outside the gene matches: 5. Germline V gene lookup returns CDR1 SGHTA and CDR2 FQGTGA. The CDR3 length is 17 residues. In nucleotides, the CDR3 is TGTGCCAGCAGCTCCGGGACTAGCGGGGGGCGGCAAGAGACCCAGTACTTC. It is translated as CASSSGTSGGRQETQYF.

The CDR3 coding sequence is TGTGCCACCAGCAGAGATCGAGGGATTGATGAGCAGTTCTTC. This codes for CATSRDRGIDEQFF. The V gene is TRBV15, the J gene TRBJ2-1; possible D gene TRBD2, 5 bases. Per germline, CDR1 LNHNV and CDR2 YYDKDF (reference sequence). The V end lost 0 bases, the J end lost 8 bases, and 11 bases lay between the germline ends. This CDR3 contains 14 residues.

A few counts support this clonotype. CDR3 DNA sequence: TGTGCTACCGGGACAGTGCATGGCTACACCTTC. It codes for CATGTVHGYTF. This sequence joins TRBV5-8 and TRBJ1-2; 7 bases agree with TRBD1. The germline V gene has CDR1 SGHTS and CDR2 YDEGEE. There are 11 residues in the CDR3.

The CDR3 coding sequence is TGTGCCAGCAGCGGGAGCGGACTACAAGAGACCCAGTACTTC. This gives the protein CASSGSGLQETQYF. The V and J genes are TRBV9 and TRBJ2-5; tentative D call: TRBD2 (6 bases). Germline V lookup: CDR1 SGDLS, CDR2 YYNGEE. The germline V and J ends were trimmed by 3 bases and 2 bases, with 11 bases remaining between them. This CDR3 region has 14 residues. Complete variable domain (other parts from reference TRBV9 and TRBJ2-5): DSGVTQTPKHLITATGQRVTLRCSPRSGDLSVYWYQQSLDQGLQFLIQYYNGEERAKGNILERFSAQQFPDLHSELNLSSLELGDSALYFCASSGSGLQETQYFGPGTRLLVL.

CDR3 loop: CASTQTSGSNEQYF. The CDR3 nucleotides are TGCGCCAGCACCCAAACTAGCGGGAGTAACGAGCAGTACTTC. The rearrangement joins TRBV5-1 to TRBJ2-7; 11 bases fit TRBD2. CDR3 length: 14 amino acids. Unmatched junction bases numbered 7, after V lost 6 bases and J lost 5 bases. Per the germline V gene, CDR1 is SGHRS and CDR2 is YFSETQ.

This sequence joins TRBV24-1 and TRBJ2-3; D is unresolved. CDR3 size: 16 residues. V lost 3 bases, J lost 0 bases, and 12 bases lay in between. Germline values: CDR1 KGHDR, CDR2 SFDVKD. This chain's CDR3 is CATSDTALGSTDTQYF. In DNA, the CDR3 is TGTGCCACCAGTGATACTGCTTTAGGTAGCACAGATACGCAGTATTTT.

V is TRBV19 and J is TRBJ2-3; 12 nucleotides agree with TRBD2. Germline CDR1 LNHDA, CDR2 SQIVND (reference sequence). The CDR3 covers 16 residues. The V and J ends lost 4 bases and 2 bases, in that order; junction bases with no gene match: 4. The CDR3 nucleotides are TGTGCCAGTAGTAAAGGACTAGCGGGACCCACAGATACGCAGTATTTT. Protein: CASSKGLAGPTDTQYF.

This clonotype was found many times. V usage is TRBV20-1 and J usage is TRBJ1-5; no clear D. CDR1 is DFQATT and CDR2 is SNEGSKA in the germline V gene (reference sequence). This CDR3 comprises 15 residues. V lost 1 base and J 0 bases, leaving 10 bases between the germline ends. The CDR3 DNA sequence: TGCAGTGCTAGAGCGACCGTCACTAGCAATCAGCCCCAGCATTTT. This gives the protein CSARATVTSNQPQHF.

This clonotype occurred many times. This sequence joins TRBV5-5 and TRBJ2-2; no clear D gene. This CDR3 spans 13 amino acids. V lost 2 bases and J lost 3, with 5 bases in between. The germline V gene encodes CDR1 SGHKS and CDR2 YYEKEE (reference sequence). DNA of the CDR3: TGTGCCAGCAGCTTTCAGTACACCGGGGAGCTGTTTTTT. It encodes CASSFQYTGELFF.

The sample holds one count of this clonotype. The CDR3 sequence: CASSQGGTGDETQYF. The CDR3 region has the DNA TGTGCCAGCAGCCAAGGCGGGACAGGGGACGAGACCCAGTACTTC. This chain uses TRBV4-2 with TRBJ2-5, with 10 bases lining up with TRBD1. CDR1 and CDR2 (germline): LGHNA, YNFKEQ. The CDR3 spans 15 residues. J was trimmed by 5 bases and V by 1 base; bases with no gene match: 4.

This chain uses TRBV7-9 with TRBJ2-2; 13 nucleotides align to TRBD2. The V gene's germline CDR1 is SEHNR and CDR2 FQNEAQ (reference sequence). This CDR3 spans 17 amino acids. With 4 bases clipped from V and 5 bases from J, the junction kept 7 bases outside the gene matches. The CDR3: CASSSRLAGGETGELFF. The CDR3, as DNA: TGTGCCAGCAGCTCCAGACTAGCGGGGGGAGAAACCGGGGAGCTGTTTTTT. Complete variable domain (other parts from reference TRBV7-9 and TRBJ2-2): DTGVSQNPRHKITKRGQNVTFRCDPISEHNRLYWYRQTLGQGPEFLTYFQNEAQLEKSRLLSDRFSAERPKGSFSTLEIQRTEQGDSAMYLCASSSRLAGGETGELFFGEGSRLTVL.

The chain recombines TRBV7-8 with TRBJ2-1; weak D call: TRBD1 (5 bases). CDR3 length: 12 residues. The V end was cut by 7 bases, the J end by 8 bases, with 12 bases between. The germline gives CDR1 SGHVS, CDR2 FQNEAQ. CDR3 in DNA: TGTGCCAGCAAACAGGTAATCGATGAGCAGTTCTTC. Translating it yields CASKQVIDEQFF.

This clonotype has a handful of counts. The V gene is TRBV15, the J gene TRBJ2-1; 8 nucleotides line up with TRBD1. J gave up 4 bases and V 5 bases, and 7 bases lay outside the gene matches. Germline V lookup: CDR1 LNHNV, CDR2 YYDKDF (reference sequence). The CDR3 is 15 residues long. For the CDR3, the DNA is TGTGCCACCAGCGGAAGGGACAGGAATTACAATGAGCAGTTCTTC. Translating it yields CATSGRDRNYNEQFF.

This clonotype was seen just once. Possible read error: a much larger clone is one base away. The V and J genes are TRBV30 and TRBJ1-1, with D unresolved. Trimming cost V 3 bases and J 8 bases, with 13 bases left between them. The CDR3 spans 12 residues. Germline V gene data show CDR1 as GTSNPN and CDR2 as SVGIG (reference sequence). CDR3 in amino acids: CAWRLKVGEAFF. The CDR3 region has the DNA TGTGCCTGGAGATTGAAGGTCGGGGAAGCTTTCTTT.

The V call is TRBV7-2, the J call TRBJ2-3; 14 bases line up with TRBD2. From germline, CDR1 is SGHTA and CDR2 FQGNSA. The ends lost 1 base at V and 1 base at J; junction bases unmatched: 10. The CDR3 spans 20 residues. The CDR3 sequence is CASSLGRRLAGGPGTDTQYF. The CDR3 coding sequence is TGTGCCAGCAGCTTAGGTCGTCGACTAGCGGGGGGGCCTGGCACAGATACGCAGTATTTT. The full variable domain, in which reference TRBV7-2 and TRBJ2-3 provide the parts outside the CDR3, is GAGVSQSPSNKVTEKGKDVELRCDPISGHTALYWYRQSLGQGLEFLIYFQGNSAPDKSGLPSDRFSAERTGGSVSTLTIQRTQQEDSAVYLCASSLGRRLAGGPGTDTQYFGPGTRLTVL.

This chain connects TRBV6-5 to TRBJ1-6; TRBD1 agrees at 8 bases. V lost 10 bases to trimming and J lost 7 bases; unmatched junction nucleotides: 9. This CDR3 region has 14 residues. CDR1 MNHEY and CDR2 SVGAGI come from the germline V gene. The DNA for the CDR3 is TGTGCCACACATAGTACAGGGGGAAATTCACCCCTCCACTTT. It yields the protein CATHSTGGNSPLHF.

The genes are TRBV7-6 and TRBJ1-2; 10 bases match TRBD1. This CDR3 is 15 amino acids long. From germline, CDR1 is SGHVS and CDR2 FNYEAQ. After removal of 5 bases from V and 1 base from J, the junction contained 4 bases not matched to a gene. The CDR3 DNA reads TGTGCCAGCAGCCGTGACAGGGGGCTTAACTATGGCTACACCTTC. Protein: CASSRDRGLNYGYTF.